These 27 T cell receptor beta chains originate from one sample sequenced in a study of blood T cell repertoires in COVID-19. Repertoires were generated with immunoSEQ multiplex PCR, while TCRdb's copy carries only in-frame clones and drops some. The sample gives about 170,000 clones, just under 90% of which show up once; roughly 3.3% is in the top ten. The material sequenced was peripheral blood. Receptors originate from a man aged 18 to 29 with active or convalescent COVID-19.

V gene TRBV29-1 combines with J gene TRBJ2-2; D might be TRBD2 (6 bases). CDR1 and CDR2 from the germline V gene are SQVTM and ANQGSEA. This CDR3 has 15 residues. Trimming pared 6 bases from V and 0 bases from J, leaving 14 bases between. The CDR3 region is CSVLFSGANTGELFF. The CDR3 DNA is TGCAGCGTCCTCTTTAGCGGAGCGAACACCGGGGAGCTGTTTTTT.

The chain uses TRBV2 and TRBJ2-5, with TRBD2 matching 7 bases. The V gene's germline CDR1 is SNHLY and CDR2 FYNNEI. The CDR3 covers 14 residues. With 6 bases clipped from V and 4 bases from J, the junction kept 8 bases outside the gene matches. The DNA of the CDR3 is TGTGCCAGCAGACCAGCGGGAAAGGGAGAGACCCAGTACTTC. It translates to CASRPAGKGETQYF.

In its sample, this clone was seen a few times. J is TRBJ1-1 and V is TRBV3-1 (or the pseudogene TRBV3-2); the D is unclear. The CDR3 totals 14 residues. Germline CDR1 and CDR2: LGHDT and YNNKEL (reference sequence). Trimming took off 2 bases at V and 1 base at J, with 8 bases between the two ends. CDR3 loop: CASSQLGRNTEAFF. CDR3 nucleotides: TGTGCCAGCAGCCAATTAGGGAGGAACACTGAAGCTTTCTTT.

The chain links TRBV5-4 to TRBJ2-7, with D perhaps TRBD1 (6 bases). Trimming cost V 0 bases and J 5 bases, with 15 bases left between them. Germline CDR1 SGHNT, CDR2 YYREEE (reference sequence). CDR3 size: 15 residues. DNA of the CDR3: TGTGCCAGCAGCTTGGATTTGGGGGCCGGCGACGAGCAGTACGTC. This sequence encodes CASSLDLGAGDEQYV.

The CDR3 DNA reads as TGTGCCAGCAGCCCCTTGTCTCGAGGGAACACTGAAGCTTTCTTT. This gives the protein CASSPLSRGNTEAFF. J is TRBJ1-1 and V is TRBV3-1 (or the pseudogene TRBV3-2); no reliable D call. The CDR3 spans 15 residues. CDR1 LGHDT and CDR2 YNNKEL come from the germline V gene (reference sequence). V was shortened by 4 bases and J by 1 base, with 13 bases between the two germline ends.

The chain combines TRBV7-2 with TRBJ1-1; possible D gene TRBD1, 5 bases. The CDR3 is 13 amino acids. V shed 6 bases and J shed 9 bases, with 17 bases lying between them. The germline V gene has CDR1 SGHTA and CDR2 FQGNSA. CDR3 amino acids: CASRQKIQVKAFF. CDR3 DNA sequence: TGTGCCAGCAGACAAAAGATACAGGTAAAAGCTTTCTTT.

The chain uses TRBV5-6 and TRBJ2-5; TRBD2 aligns across 12 bases. V shed 4 bases, J shed 3 bases, and the junction held 7 bases outside the gene matches. CDR1 and CDR2 (germline): SGHDT, YYEEEE. The CDR3 covers 16 residues. The CDR3 spells CASSGTSGRLEETQYF. The CDR3 region has the DNA TGTGCCAGCAGCGGAACTAGCGGGAGGCTAGAAGAGACCCAGTACTTC.

The rearrangement uses TRBV9 and TRBJ2-2; 11 bases are a match to TRBD1. Germline-derived CDR1 and CDR2 are SGDLS and YYNGEE. V lost 3 bases, J lost 6 bases, and 10 bases stayed unmatched. The CDR3 is 17 amino acids. The CDR3 region is CASSALAPGQGAGELFF. The CDR3 DNA reads as TGTGCCAGCAGCGCGTTAGCACCGGGACAGGGGGCCGGGGAGCTGTTTTTT.

The V and J genes are TRBV5-1 and TRBJ2-2; TRBD2 aligns across 10 bases. Trimming removed 4 bases from V and 3 bases from J; junction bases left unmatched: 6. This CDR3 comprises 16 residues. In germline, CDR1 is SGHRS, CDR2 YFSETQ. CDR3 nucleotides: TGCGCCAGCAGCCCTCCTAGCGGGAGTGACACCGGGGAGCTGTTTTTT. Its protein is CASSPPSGSDTGELFF.

The chain uses TRBV15 and TRBJ2-7; maybe TRBD1 (5 bases). The V gene lost 3 bases and the J gene lost 2 bases, with 20 bases spanning the gap. Germline CDR1 is LNHNV and CDR2 is YYDKDF (reference sequence). CDR3 size: 17 residues. The CDR3 coding sequence is TGTGCCACCAGCAGGGGCCCAGCAGGGTTAAGAACCTACGAGCAGTACTTC. Encoded protein: CATSRGPAGLRTYEQYF.

In this sample, this clone turned up once. The chain couples TRBV11-3 to TRBJ1-1; 7 bases are shared with TRBD1. Germline V gene sequence: CDR1 SGHNT, CDR2 YENEEA. V dropped 5 bases and J dropped 7; count of bases not matched to a gene: 13. The CDR3 covers 15 residues. The CDR3 here is CASSPRDRGLGEAFF. CDR3 DNA sequence: TGTGCCAGCAGCCCCCGGGACAGAGGGTTGGGTGAAGCTTTCTTT. The full variable domain, rest sourced from reference TRBV11-3 and TRBJ1-1, is EAGVVQSPRYKIIEKKQPVAFWCNPISGHNTLYWYLQNLGQGPELLIRYENEEAVDDSQLPKDRFSAERLKGVDSTLKIQPAELGDSAVYLCASSPRDRGLGEAFFGQGTRLTVV.

The chain links TRBV5-1 to TRBJ2-5; 8 bases fit TRBD2. CDR1 is SGHRS and CDR2 is YFSETQ in the germline V gene. V was pared by 3 bases and J by 1 base, with 8 bases of the junction left unmatched. The CDR3 has 16 amino acids. The CDR3 protein is CASSSTPAGGQETQYF. The CDR3 DNA is TGCGCCAGCAGCTCCACTCCTGCGGGGGGCCAAGAGACCCAGTACTTC.

The chain links TRBV7-6 to TRBJ1-5; D unclear. Germline V CDR1 and CDR2: SGHVS, FNYEAQ. Trimming stripped 1 base from V and 0 bases from J, with 7 bases between. The CDR3 contains 15 residues. The CDR3 bases are TGTGCCAGCAGCTTAGGGGCTAATAGCAATCAGCCCCAGCATTTT. Its translation: CASSLGANSNQPQHF.

Comment on this clone: The sample contains more than one DNA sequence encoding this CDR3. V gene TRBV5-1 combines with J gene TRBJ1-2; 7 bases map to TRBD1. The germline gives CDR1 SGHRS, CDR2 YFSETQ. The CDR3 runs to 14 residues. V gave up 0 bases and J gave up 4 bases; unmatched junction bases: 3. The chain's CDR3 is CASSLGQGAYGYTF. CDR3 nucleotide sequence: TGCGCCAGCAGCTTGGGACAGGGAGCCTATGGCTACACCTTC.

The chain links TRBV7-6 to TRBJ2-1; 10 bases fit TRBD2. Germline CDR1 SGHVS, CDR2 FNYEAQ. The CDR3 extends over 16 amino acids. Trimming at V came to 5 bases and at J to 3 bases, leaving 7 bases not matched to a gene. CDR3 nucleotide sequence: TGTGCCAGCAGCACAACTAGCGGGAAGGTCTACAATGAGCAGTTCTTC. It translates to CASSTTSGKVYNEQFF.

V is TRBV30 and J is TRBJ2-7; D unresolved. The V end was cut by 2 bases, the J end by 11 bases, with 25 bases between. The germline V gene encodes CDR1 GTSNPN and CDR2 SVGIG (reference sequence). The length of the CDR3 is 15 residues. This chain's CDR3 is CAWSRRSTSSRIKYF. Here the CDR3 DNA reads TGTGCCTGGAGTCGAAGGTCGACAAGTTCTCGAATCAAGTACTTC.

The gene calls are TRBV9 and TRBJ2-5, with 11 bases that match TRBD2. The CDR3 consists of 16 residues. V shed 1 base, J shed 9 bases, and the junction held 11 bases outside the gene matches. The germline CDR1 and CDR2 sequences are SGDLS and YYNGEE. The CDR3 coding sequence is TGTGCCAGCAGCGTATCCGGGACTAGCGGCGGTGGGGCCCAGTACTTC. Translating it yields CASSVSGTSGGGAQYF.

This clone appeared a single time. J is TRBJ1-2 and V is TRBV28; 9 bases are shared with TRBD1. Germline lookup yields CDR1 MDHEN and CDR2 SYDVKM. J lost 8 bases, V lost 7 bases, and 17 bases had no gene match. The CDR3 runs to 16 residues. CDR3 bases: TGTGCCAGCACTCGTGTCGTGGGACAGGGCTCGGTAGGCTACACCTTC. This codes for CASTRVVGQGSVGYTF.

This clone was seen once. The chain is built from TRBV6-4 and TRBJ2-1; D might be TRBD2 (7 bases). The CDR3 sequence is 13 residues long. V was shortened by 8 bases and J by 12 bases, with 20 bases between the two germline ends. The germline V gene encodes CDR1 MRHNA and CDR2 SNTAGT. The CDR3 is CASSLAGAGGQFF. The CDR3 DNA reads TGTGCCAGCTCACTCGCGGGGGCCGGGGGGCAGTTCTTC.

The chain has TRBV27 and TRBJ2-7, with 7 bases aligning to TRBD1. The trim removed 3 bases at V and 3 bases at J, leaving 8 bases unmatched. There are 15 residues in the CDR3. The germline V gene has CDR1 MNHEY and CDR2 SMNVEV (reference sequence). This CDR3 reads CASSFGQAYIYEQYF. Written as DNA, the CDR3 is TGTGCCAGCAGTTTTGGACAGGCCTATATCTACGAGCAGTACTTC.

The V call is TRBV6-5, the J call TRBJ1-2; the match to TRBD1 covers 8 bases. With V trimmed by 6 bases and J by 2 bases, 8 bases remained unmatched. The germline V gene has CDR1 MNHEY and CDR2 SVGAGI. The length of the CDR3 is 15 residues. CDR3: CASRQGALRNYGYTF. CDR3 in DNA: TGTGCCAGCAGGCAGGGGGCCCTACGCAACTATGGCTACACCTTC.

This clone has only one observation. The J gene is TRBJ1-1, the V gene TRBV24-1; tentative D call: TRBD1 (6 bases). V was pared by 1 base and J by 8 bases, with 13 bases between. The CDR3 runs to 14 residues. The V gene's germline CDR1 is KGHDR and CDR2 SFDVKD. The CDR3 bases are TGTGCCACCAGTGATTTCCCCCGGACAGAGGAAGCTTTCTTT. Translating it yields CATSDFPRTEEAFF.

The chain links TRBV19 to TRBJ2-4, with 7 positions matching TRBD2. The trim removed 0 bases at V and 7 bases at J, leaving 9 bases unmatched. The germline CDR1 and CDR2 sequences are LNHDA and SQIVND (reference sequence). The CDR3 has 16 residues. Here the CDR3 DNA reads TGTGCCAGTAGTATAGAGGAGGGAGGGTTGAGCAACATTCAGTACTTC. Translating gives CASSIEEGGLSNIQYF.

The rearrangement joins TRBV24-1 to TRBJ1-5; a possible D gene is TRBD1 (5 bases). The CDR3 is made up of 15 amino acids. V lost 3 bases to trimming and J lost 0 bases, with 8 bases between them. The germline V gene encodes CDR1 KGHDR and CDR2 SFDVKD. The DNA of the CDR3 is TGTGCCACCAGTGATAATAGGGGTAGCAATCAGCCCCAGCATTTT. Protein: CATSDNRGSNQPQHF.

V and J are TRBV6-1 and TRBJ2-5, with D unresolved. Per germline, CDR1 MNHNS and CDR2 SASEGT. This CDR3 spans 13 amino acids. The V and J ends lost 10 bases and 2 bases respectively, with 14 bases between them. The CDR3 coding sequence is TGTGCCACCTGCACACGATTACAAGAGACCCAGTACTTC. Translation gives CATCTRLQETQYF.

The chain has TRBV28 and TRBJ1-1; D is possibly TRBD1 (5 bases). The V end lost 7 bases, the J end lost 5 bases, and 14 bases lay between the germline ends. This CDR3 is built from 13 residues. The germline CDR1 and CDR2 sequences are MDHEN and SYDVKM. The CDR3 spells CASIPIYRTEAFF. The CDR3 DNA sequence: TGTGCCAGCATTCCCATATACAGGACTGAAGCTTTCTTT.

The chain employs TRBV7-3 and TRBJ2-7; a possible D gene is TRBD1 (6 bases). Per the germline V gene, CDR1 is SGHTA and CDR2 is FQGTGA. CDR3 length: 14 amino acids. Trimming took 1 base from V and 7 from J, leaving 14 bases between them. The CDR3 sequence is CASSLIQGTGEQYF. CDR3 sequence (DNA): TGTGCCAGCAGCTTAATACAGGGTACGGGTGAGCAGTACTTC.